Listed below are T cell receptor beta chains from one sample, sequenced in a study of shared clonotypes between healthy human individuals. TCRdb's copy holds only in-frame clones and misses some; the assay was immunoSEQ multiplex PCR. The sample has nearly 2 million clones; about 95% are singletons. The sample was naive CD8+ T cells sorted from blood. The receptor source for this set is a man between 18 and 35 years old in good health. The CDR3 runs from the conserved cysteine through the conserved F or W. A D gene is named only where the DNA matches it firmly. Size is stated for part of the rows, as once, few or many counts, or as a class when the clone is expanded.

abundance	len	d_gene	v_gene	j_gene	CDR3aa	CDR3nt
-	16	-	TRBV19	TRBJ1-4	CASSISLGATNEKLFF	TGTGCCAGTAGTATATCTTTGGGGGCGACTAATGAAAAACTGTTTTTT
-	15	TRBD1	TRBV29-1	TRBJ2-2	CSALLGTANTGELFF	TGCAGCGCCCTGCTAGGGACAGCGAACACCGGGGAGCTGTTTTTT
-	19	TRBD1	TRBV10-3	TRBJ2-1	CAISVRQGATIAEGHEQFF	TGTGCCATCAGTGTAAGACAGGGGGCGACGATAGCGGAGGGGCATGAGCAGTTCTTC
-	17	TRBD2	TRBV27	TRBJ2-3	CASSLGPAGGNTDTQYF	TGTGCCAGCAGTTTAGGCCCAGCGGGAGGGAACACAGATACGCAGTATTTT
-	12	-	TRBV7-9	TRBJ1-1	CAIFTENTEAFF	TGTGCCATCTTTACTGAGAACACTGAAGCTTTCTTT
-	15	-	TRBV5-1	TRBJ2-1	CASSLGGSSYNEQFF	TGCGCCAGCAGCTTGGGGGGGTCCTCGTACAATGAGCAGTTCTTC
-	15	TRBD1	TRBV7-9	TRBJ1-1	CASSLGQGENTEAFF	TGTGCCAGCAGCCTGGGACAGGGAGAGAACACTGAAGCTTTCTTT
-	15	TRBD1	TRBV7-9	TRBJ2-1	CASSPGAGGIGEQFF	TGTGCCAGCAGCCCTGGGGCAGGGGGCATTGGTGAGCAGTTCTTC
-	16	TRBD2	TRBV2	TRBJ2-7	CASSEIAGQEAYEQYF	TGTGCCAGCAGTGAAATAGCGGGTCAGGAGGCCTACGAGCAGTACTTC
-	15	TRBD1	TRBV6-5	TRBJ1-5	CASGIGTGSNQPQHF	TGTGCCAGCGGGATAGGGACAGGGAGTAATCAGCCCCAGCATTTT
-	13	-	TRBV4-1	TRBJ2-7	CASSPTPEGTQYF	TGCGCCAGCAGCCCAACACCAGAGGGGACGCAGTACTTC
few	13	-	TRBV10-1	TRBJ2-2	CASSFDPTGELFF	TGCGCCAGCAGTTTCGATCCAACCGGGGAGCTGTTTTTT
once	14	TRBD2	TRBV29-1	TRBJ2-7	CSALGLAGAYEQYF	TGCAGCGCTCTGGGACTAGCGGGGGCCTACGAGCAGTACTTC
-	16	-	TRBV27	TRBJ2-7	CASSLSAGTVTYEQYF	TGTGCCAGCAGTCTTAGCGCCGGGACTGTGACCTACGAGCAGTACTTC
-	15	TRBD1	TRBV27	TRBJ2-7	CASSPWTGKSYEQYF	TGTGCCAGCAGTCCCTGGACAGGGAAATCCTACGAGCAGTACTTC
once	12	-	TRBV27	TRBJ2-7	CASSLLGSEQYF	TGTGCCAGCAGTTTACTAGGATCCGAGCAGTACTTC
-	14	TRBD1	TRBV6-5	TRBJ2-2	CASRGTGGTGELFF	TGTGCCAGCAGGGGGACAGGGGGCACCGGGGAGCTGTTTTTT
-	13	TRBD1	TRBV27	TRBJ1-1	CASTPPGGTEAFF	TGTGCCAGCACCCCCCCAGGGGGGACTGAAGCTTTCTTT
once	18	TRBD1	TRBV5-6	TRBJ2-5	CASSLRSEGAYFVKTQYF	TGTGCCAGCAGCTTGAGGTCTGAGGGGGCCTACTTTGTAAAGACCCAGTACTTC
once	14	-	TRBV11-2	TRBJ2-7	CASSLVGAEYEQYF	TGTGCCAGCAGCTTAGTAGGAGCAGAGTACGAGCAGTACTTC
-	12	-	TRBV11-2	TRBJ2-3	CASSSKGDTQYF	TGTGCCAGCAGCTCAAAGGGAGATACGCAGTATTTT
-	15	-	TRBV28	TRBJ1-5	CASSLGGGGDQPQHF	TGTGCCAGCAGTTTGGGGGGCGGGGGCGATCAGCCCCAGCATTTT
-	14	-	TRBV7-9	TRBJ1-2	CASSFAGPFYGYTF	TGTGCCAGCAGCTTTGCCGGGCCCTTCTATGGCTACACCTTC
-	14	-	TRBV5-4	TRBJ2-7	CASGEGGSSYEQYF	TGTGCCAGCGGGGAAGGCGGCAGCTCCTACGAGCAGTACTTC
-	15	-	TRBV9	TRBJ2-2	CASSDDTANTGELFF	TGTGCCAGCAGCGATGACACCGCGAACACCGGGGAGCTGTTTTTT
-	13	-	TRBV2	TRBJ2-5	CASSEWGGETQYF	TGTGCCAGCAGTGAGTGGGGCGGGGAGACCCAGTACTTC
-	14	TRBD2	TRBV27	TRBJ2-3	CASKRGGSTDTQYF	TGTGCCAGCAAACGGGGGGGAAGCACAGATACGCAGTATTTT
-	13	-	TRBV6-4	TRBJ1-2	CASSDSAGDGYTF	TGTGCCAGCAGTGACTCGGCAGGGGACGGCTACACCTTC
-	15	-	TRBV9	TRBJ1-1	CASSVELGTGSEAFF	TGTGCCAGCAGCGTAGAATTGGGTACTGGGAGTGAAGCTTTCTTT
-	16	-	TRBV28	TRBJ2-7	CASSFSIGRGAYEQYF	TGTGCCAGCAGTTTTTCGATAGGGCGGGGTGCCTACGAGCAGTACTTC
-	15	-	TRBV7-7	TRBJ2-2	CASSPGTGNTGELFF	TGTGCTAGCAGCCCCGGGACCGGGAACACCGGGGAGCTGTTTTTT
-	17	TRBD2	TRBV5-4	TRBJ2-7	CASSLQGLAGGVYEQYF	TGTGCCAGCAGCTTGCAAGGGCTAGCGGGGGGGGTCTACGAGCAGTACTTC
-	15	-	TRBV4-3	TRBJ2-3	CASSQVDASTDTQYF	TGCGCCAGCAGCCAAGTGGACGCCAGCACAGATACGCAGTATTTT
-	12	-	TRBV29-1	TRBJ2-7	CSVGSHDGVQYF	TGCAGCGTCGGCTCCCATGACGGAGTGCAGTACTTC
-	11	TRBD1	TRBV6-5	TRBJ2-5	CASGPGGTQYF	TGTGCCAGCGGACCAGGGGGGACCCAGTACTTC
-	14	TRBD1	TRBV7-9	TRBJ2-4	CASSWGQGGNIQYF	TGTGCCAGCAGCTGGGGACAGGGAGGAAACATTCAGTACTTC
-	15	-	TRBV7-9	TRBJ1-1	CASSLFGAANTEAFF	TGTGCCAGCAGCTTATTTGGGGCAGCGAACACTGAAGCTTTCTTT
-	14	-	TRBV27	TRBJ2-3	CASKYRSYTDTQYF	TGTGCCAGCAAGTATAGGAGTTACACAGATACGCAGTATTTT
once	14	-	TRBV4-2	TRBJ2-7	CASSQGYLAYEQYF	TGTGCCAGCAGCCAAGGGTATCTTGCCTACGAGCAGTACTTC
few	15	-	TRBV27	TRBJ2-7	CASSQTGGFTYEQYF	TGTGCCAGCAGCCAGACAGGCGGCTTTACATACGAGCAGTACTTC
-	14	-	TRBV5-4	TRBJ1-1	CASSLGAPNTEAFF	TGTGCCAGCAGCTTGGGGGCACCGAACACTGAAGCTTTCTTT
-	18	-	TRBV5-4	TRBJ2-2	CASSYWLNSGYNTGELFF	TGTGCCAGCAGCTACTGGTTGAACAGCGGGTACAACACCGGGGAGCTGTTTTTT